The 20 T cell receptor beta chains in this list originate from one sample, sequenced in a study of blood T cell repertoires in COVID-19. The table came from immunoSEQ multiplex PCR; TCRdb's copy has only in-frame clones and leaves some out. The data hold about 240,000 clones, with around 81% observed a single time. The sample consisted of peripheral blood. The receptors derive from a woman older than 75 with COVID-19, enrolled during active disease.

The V and J genes are TRBV18 and TRBJ1-3; no clear D. Germline V gene data show CDR1 as KGHSH and CDR2 as LQKENI. Trimming took off 4 bases at V and 5 bases at J, with 9 bases between the two ends. CDR3 size: 13 residues. In DNA, the CDR3 is TGTGCCAGCTCACAGACGGAGAGAAACACCATATATTTT. Its protein product is CASSQTERNTIYF.

CDR3 DNA: TGTGCCAGCAGCTTTGCAGTCTCGCGGGGTATAGGCTACACCTTC. Its translation is CASSFAVSRGIGYTF. The chain recombines TRBV7-9 with TRBJ1-2; D call uncertain. Germline assignment: CDR1 SEHNR and CDR2 FQNEAQ (reference sequence). V lost 3 bases, J lost 8 bases, and 19 bases lay in between. The CDR3 has 15 residues.

J is TRBJ1-2 and V is TRBV27, with 9 bases aligning to TRBD1. The CDR3 consists of 12 residues. With V trimmed by 8 bases and J by 8 bases, 6 bases remained unmatched. Germline V gives CDR1 MNHEY, CDR2 SMNVEV (reference sequence). The CDR3 loop reads CASQTGGRGYTF. CDR3 sequence (DNA): TGTGCCAGCCAGACAGGGGGAAGGGGCTACACCTTC.

The chain has TRBV28 and TRBJ1-4, with 8 bases fitting TRBD1. The V gene's germline CDR1 is MDHEN and CDR2 SYDVKM. The CDR3 contains 16 residues. The ends lost 1 base at V and 6 bases at J; junction bases unmatched: 7. The CDR3: CASSLFTTGVDEKLFF. The DNA of the CDR3 is TGTGCCAGCAGTTTATTCACGACAGGGGTAGATGAAAAACTGTTTTTT.

The gene calls are TRBV6-5 and TRBJ1-2; 7 bases are a match to TRBD1. Germline V gene data show CDR1 as MNHEY and CDR2 as SVGAGI. The CDR3 spans 14 residues. Losses at the gene ends were 6 bases for V and 6 bases for J; bases not matched to a gene: 10. The CDR3 sequence: CASRAPTGTNGYTF. The DNA of the CDR3 is TGTGCCAGCAGAGCCCCGACAGGGACGAATGGCTACACCTTC.

This chain links TRBV5-4 with TRBJ1-2; TRBD1 agrees at 10 bases. The germline CDR1 and CDR2 sequences are SGHNT and YYREEE (reference sequence). V shed 3 bases and J 8 bases; nucleotides not matched to a gene: 4. CDR3 size: 13 residues. The CDR3 region is CASSWDRGEGYTF. CDR3 bases: TGTGCCAGCAGCTGGGACAGGGGAGAAGGCTACACCTTC.

This clone appeared once. The genes are TRBV30 and TRBJ2-7; tentative D call: TRBD1 (6 bases). Germline V CDR1 and CDR2: GTSNPN, SVGIG (reference sequence). V lost 3 bases, J lost 9 bases, and 18 bases lay in between. This CDR3 region has 13 residues. This chain's CDR3 is CAWSPAPGAGQYF. In DNA, the CDR3 is TGTGCCTGGAGCCCGGCGCCAGGGGCAGGGCAGTACTTC.

The CDR3 DNA follows: TGTGCCAGCAGTTCAACCTATCAGGGAACCCCCTACGAGCAGTACTTC. The encoded protein is CASSSTYQGTPYEQYF. The chain carries TRBV28 and TRBJ2-7; perhaps TRBD1 as D (5 bases). Germline V gene lookup returns CDR1 MDHEN and CDR2 SYDVKM. V was shortened by 4 bases and J by 2 bases, with 18 bases between the two germline ends. The CDR3 loop spans 16 amino acids.

The J gene is TRBJ1-2, the V gene TRBV5-1; D possibly corresponds to TRBD1 (5 bases). The V gene lost 0 bases and the J gene lost 4 bases, with 19 bases spanning the gap. CDR3 length equals 17 residues. Germline V CDR1 and CDR2: SGHRS, YFSETQ. The CDR3 region has the DNA TGCGCCAGCAGCTTGGCCGCAGGGTCTGCTGGCATCTATGGCTACACCTTC. It specifies CASSLAAGSAGIYGYTF.

V is TRBV3-1 (or the pseudogene TRBV3-2) and J is TRBJ2-7; 8 bases map to TRBD1. V was pared by 4 bases and J by 7 bases, with 9 bases of the junction left unmatched. This CDR3 has 14 amino acids. The germline V gene has CDR1 LGHDT and CDR2 YNNKEL (reference sequence). Here the CDR3 reads CASSPRTGRGEQYF. In nucleotides, the CDR3 is TGTGCCAGCAGCCCTAGGACAGGGCGAGGTGAGCAGTACTTC.

In DNA, the CDR3 is TGTGCCAGCACCCTGAGGGGGGGCTACAATGAGCAGTTCTTC. Translated: CASTLRGGYNEQFF. The chain carries TRBV11-1 and TRBJ2-1, with D maybe TRBD2 (7 bases). V gave up 7 bases and J gave up 3 bases, with 13 bases separating them. This CDR3 region has 14 residues. Germline assignment: CDR1 SGHAT and CDR2 FQDESV (reference sequence).

This clone has more than one count but fewer than ten. The chain has TRBV7-2 and TRBJ2-3; D not certain. Trimming shortened V by 4 bases and J by 1 base, and 9 bases separated the two germline ends. Germline-derived CDR1 and CDR2 are SGHTA and FQGNSA. This CDR3 is built from 14 residues. CDR3 bases: TGTGCCAGCAGCTCAGTAATGGGCACAGATACGCAGTATTTT. Protein sequence: CASSSVMGTDTQYF.

J is TRBJ2-2 and V is TRBV11-1; 7 nucleotides agree with TRBD2. This CDR3 has 15 amino acids. The junction had 5 bases not matched to a gene; V was cut back by 5 bases and J by 2 bases. In germline, CDR1 is SGHAT, CDR2 FQDESV (reference sequence). CDR3 residues: CASSQLAPNTGELFF. In DNA, the CDR3 is TGTGCCAGCAGCCAACTAGCGCCTAACACCGGGGAGCTGTTTTTT. Using reference TRBV11-1 and TRBJ2-2 for the parts outside the CDR3, the full variable domain is EAEVAQSPRYKITEKSQAVAFWCDPISGHATLYWYRQILGQGPELLVQFQDESVVDDSQLPKDRFSAERLKGVDSTLKIQPAELGDSAMYLCASSQLAPNTGELFFGEGSRLTVL.

The chain employs TRBV7-9 and TRBJ1-2; D unresolved. The CDR3 is made up of 14 amino acids. The V and J ends lost 5 bases and 4 bases respectively, with 14 bases between them. CDR1 is SEHNR and CDR2 is FQNEAQ in the germline V gene (reference sequence). The CDR3 protein is CASSPRAQFYGYTF. The CDR3 nucleotides are TGTGCCAGCAGCCCGCGGGCCCAGTTCTATGGCTACACCTTC. The variable domain in full, completed from reference TRBV7-9 and TRBJ1-2, reads DTGVSQNPRHKITKRGQNVTFRCDPISEHNRLYWYRQTLGQGPEFLTYFQNEAQLEKSRLLSDRFSAERPKGSFSTLEIQRTEQGDSAMYLCASSPRAQFYGYTFGSGTRLTVV.

This rearrangement joins TRBV25-1 to TRBJ2-5; TRBD1 is a possible D gene (5 bases). Looked up from germline, CDR1 is MGHDK and CDR2 is SYGVNS. The CDR3 loop spans 16 amino acids. V lost 1 base and J lost 1, with 13 bases in between. Written as DNA, the CDR3 is TGTGCCAGCAGTGAATCCCTAGGACATATCCAAGAGACCCAGTACTTC. Translated: CASSESLGHIQETQYF.

The chain employs TRBV3-1 (or the pseudogene TRBV3-2) and TRBJ2-6; D is uncertain. CDR1 is LGHDT and CDR2 is YNNKEL in the germline V gene (reference sequence). This CDR3 has 14 residues. V lost 8 bases to trimming and J lost 2 bases, with 10 bases between them. The CDR3: CASLPTAGANVLTF. The CDR3 nucleotides read TGTGCCAGCTTACCAACGGCTGGGGCCAACGTCCTGACTTTC.

The rearrangement joins TRBV5-6 to TRBJ1-1; D gene uncertain. This CDR3 has 14 amino acids. V was pared by 1 base and J by 0 bases, with 7 bases between. CDR1 and CDR2 from the germline V gene are SGHDT and YYEEEE. CDR3 coding DNA: TGTGCCAGCAGCTTGTTCGGTTTGAACACTGAAGCTTTCTTT. The encoded protein is CASSLFGLNTEAFF.

The chain recombines TRBV19 with TRBJ1-5, with 10 bases identical to TRBD1. The germline CDR1 and CDR2 sequences are LNHDA and SQIVND (reference sequence). With 6 bases clipped from V and 2 bases from J, the junction kept 4 bases outside the gene matches. This CDR3 region has 15 residues. The CDR3 DNA is TGTGCCAGTAGGACAGGGGGCTGGGGCAATCAGCCCCAGCATTTT. Amino acids: CASRTGGWGNQPQHF.

The gene calls are TRBV5-4 and TRBJ2-1; 10 bases fit TRBD2. Germline assignment: CDR1 SGHNT and CDR2 YYREEE (reference sequence). The ends lost 5 bases at V and 4 bases at J; junction bases unmatched: 6. The CDR3 totals 15 residues. This CDR3 is CASSSSGGTYNEQFF. The CDR3 DNA follows: TGTGCCAGCAGTTCTAGCGGGGGCACGTACAATGAGCAGTTCTTC.

This chain links TRBV5-1 with TRBJ1-1, with TRBD1 matching 10 bases. The CDR3 consists of 16 residues. In germline, CDR1 is SGHRS, CDR2 YFSETQ. Trimming took 4 bases from V and 1 from J; bases not matched to a gene: 7. In DNA, the CDR3 is TGCGCCAGCAGCCCCGGACAGGGGGGGACGAACACTGAAGCTTTCTTT. Protein sequence: CASSPGQGGTNTEAFF.